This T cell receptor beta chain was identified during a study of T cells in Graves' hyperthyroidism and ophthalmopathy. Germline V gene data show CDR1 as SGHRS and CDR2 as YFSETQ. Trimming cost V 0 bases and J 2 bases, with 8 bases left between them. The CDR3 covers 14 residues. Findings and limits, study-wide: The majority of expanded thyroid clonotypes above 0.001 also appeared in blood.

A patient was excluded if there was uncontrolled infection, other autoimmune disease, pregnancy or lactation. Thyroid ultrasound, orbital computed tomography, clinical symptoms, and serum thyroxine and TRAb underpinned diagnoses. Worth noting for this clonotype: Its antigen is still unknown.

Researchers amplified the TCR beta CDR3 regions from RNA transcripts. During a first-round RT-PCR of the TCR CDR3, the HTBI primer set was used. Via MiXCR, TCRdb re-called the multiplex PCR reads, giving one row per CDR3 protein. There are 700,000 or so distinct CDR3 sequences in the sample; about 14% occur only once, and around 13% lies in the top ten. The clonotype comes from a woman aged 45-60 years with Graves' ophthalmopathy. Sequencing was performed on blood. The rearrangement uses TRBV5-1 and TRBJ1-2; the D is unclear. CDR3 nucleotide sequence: TGCGCCAGCAGCTTGGACTCGAACAACTATGGCTACACCTTC. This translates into CASSLDSNNYGYTF.